A single T cell receptor beta chain is shown here with its context. Its antigen is still unknown. The CDR3 end is not reached by the read, which stops 3 residues before it; the germline J gene fills it in. The data were produced by immunoSEQ multiplex PCR, yet TCRdb's version contains in-frame clones alone and is incomplete. Its table records 25,000 to 30,000 clones. Trimming stripped 3 bases from V and 3 bases from J, with 9 bases between. The CDR3 has 14 amino acids. These data belong to a study of T cells in women clearing cervical HPV infection. Across the whole study: No precancer developed; the control's incident HPV16 infection cleared within 12 months.

Cervical HPV DNA detected by MY09/MY11 PCR, typed by dot-blot. Study results and caveats: Cases carried less TRBV6-7 than controls: 0.11% versus 0.16%. A classifier using richness and V gene abundances reached an AUC of around 0.83.

The receptor was isolated from a woman aged 18-70 years with a cervical HPV16 infection that either progressed to CIN3+ or cleared (not recorded which). The source material was blood buffy coat. The V call is TRBV12-3 or TRBV12-4, the J call TRBJ1-5, with a tentative D call TRBD1 (5 bases). The CDR3 sequence: CASSFRQSNQPQHF. The sequenced part of the CDR3 DNA is TGTGCCAGCAGTTTCAGACAGTCCAATCAGCCC.